This TCR beta chain appears in the sequencing data of a study of cytomegalovirus exposure and HLA in healthy donors. PCR was performed using 60 Vbeta and 13 Jbeta primers. Here immunoSEQ multiplex PCR was the method, and the copy in TCRdb shows in-frame clones only, minus some. The repertoire holds 130,000 to 150,000 clones, with around 74% as singletons. With V trimmed by 4 bases and J by 7 bases, 11 bases remained unmatched. CDR1 is MNHGY and CDR2 is SAAAGT in the germline V gene. CDR3 length: 15 amino acids. As regards this clone: Its antigen is unidentified.

Overall study findings and caveats: The HLA-A and HLA-B alleles of most subjects were reportedly predicted accurately from TCR beta sequences. What a later analysis reportedly showed was that an Asian-associated ancestry cluster had fewer N-insertions than the roughly 670-donor mean. Earlier analysis found most TCR beta V segments productive about 87% or about 30% of the time. Investigators reported 164 TCR beta chains as tied to cytomegalovirus.

The TCR originated in a young man in good health and CMV-seropositive. The sequenced sample consisted of PBMCs. V and J are TRBV6-8 and TRBJ2-7, with TRBD1 matching over 9 bases. The CDR3 loop reads CASSCPGTGFCEQYF. DNA for the CDR3: TGTGCCAGCAGTTGCCCCGGGACAGGGTTTTGTGAGCAGTACTTC.